This T cell receptor (beta chain) was observed in a study of blood T cell repertoires in COVID-19. Study-level background: Samples came from the United States, Italy and Spain, spanning acute and convalescent COVID-19.

In the original workflow: For nucleated cells, counts were estimated from reference gene primer amplification. Assay used: immunoSEQ multiplex PCR; TCRdb lists only in-frame clones, some missing. That table is the source of V, J and clone size, and D and trimming were worked out from the DNA. The sample records more than 300,000 clones, 85% to 90% being singletons. Material for sequencing was peripheral blood. This receptor was obtained from a woman between 65 and 79 years old with COVID-19, enrolled during active disease.

CDR3 protein: CASSIQGRTQYF. CDR3 bases: TGTGCCAGCAGCATACAGGGTAGGACCCAGTACTTC. This chain uses TRBV11-2 with TRBJ2-5; possibly TRBD1 for D (6 bases). The germline V and J ends were trimmed by 5 bases and 7 bases, with 11 bases remaining between them. The CDR3 runs to 12 residues. Germline V gives CDR1 SGHAT, CDR2 FQNNGV.